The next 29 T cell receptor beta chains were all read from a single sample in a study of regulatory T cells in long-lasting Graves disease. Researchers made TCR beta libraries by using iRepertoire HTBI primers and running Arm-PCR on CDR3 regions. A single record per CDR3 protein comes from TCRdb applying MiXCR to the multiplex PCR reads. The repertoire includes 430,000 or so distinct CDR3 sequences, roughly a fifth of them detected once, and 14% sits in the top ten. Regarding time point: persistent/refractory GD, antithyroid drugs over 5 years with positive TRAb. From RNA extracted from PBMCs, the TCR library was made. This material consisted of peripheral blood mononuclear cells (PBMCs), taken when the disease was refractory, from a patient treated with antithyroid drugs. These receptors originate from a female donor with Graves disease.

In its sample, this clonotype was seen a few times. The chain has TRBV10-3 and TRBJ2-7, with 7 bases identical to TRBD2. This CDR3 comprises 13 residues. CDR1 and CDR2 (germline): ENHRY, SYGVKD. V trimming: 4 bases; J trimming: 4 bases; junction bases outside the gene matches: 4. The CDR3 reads CAISGEGKYEQYF. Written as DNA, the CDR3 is TGTGCCATCAGTGGGGAGGGGAAATACGAGCAGTACTTC.

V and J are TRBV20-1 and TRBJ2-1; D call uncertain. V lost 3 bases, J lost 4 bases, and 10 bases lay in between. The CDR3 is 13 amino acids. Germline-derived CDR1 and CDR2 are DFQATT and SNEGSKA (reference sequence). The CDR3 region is CSARDSAYNEQFF. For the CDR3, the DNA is TGCAGTGCTAGGGATTCAGCATACAATGAGCAGTTCTTC.

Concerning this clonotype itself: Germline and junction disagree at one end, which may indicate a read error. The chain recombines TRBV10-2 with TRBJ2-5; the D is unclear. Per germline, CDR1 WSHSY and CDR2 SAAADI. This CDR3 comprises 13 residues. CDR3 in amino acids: CASGDWKYETQYF. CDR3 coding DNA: TGCGCCAGCGGTGACTGGAAGTATGAGACCCAGTACTTC.

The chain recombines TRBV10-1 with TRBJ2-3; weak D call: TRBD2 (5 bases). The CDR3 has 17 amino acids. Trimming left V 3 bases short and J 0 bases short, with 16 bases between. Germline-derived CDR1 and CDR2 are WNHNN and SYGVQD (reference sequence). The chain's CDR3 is CASSDLGLESSTDTQYF. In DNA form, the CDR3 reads TGCGCCAGCAGTGATTTAGGACTGGAATCTAGCACAGATACGCAGTATTTT.

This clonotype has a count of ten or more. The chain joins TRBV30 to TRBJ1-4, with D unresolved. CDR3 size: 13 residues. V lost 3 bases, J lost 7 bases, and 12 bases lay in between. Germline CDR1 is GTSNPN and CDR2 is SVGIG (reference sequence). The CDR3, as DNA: TGTGCCTGGAGGTTGGGTGCTTCTGAAAAACTGTTTTTT. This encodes CAWRLGASEKLFF.

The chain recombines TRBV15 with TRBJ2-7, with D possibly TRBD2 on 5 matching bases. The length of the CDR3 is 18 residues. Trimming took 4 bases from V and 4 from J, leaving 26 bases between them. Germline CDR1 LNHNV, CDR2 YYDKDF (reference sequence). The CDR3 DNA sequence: TGTGCCACCAGCAACCTCCCCCCCCAGACCCGGCCGGGGTACGAGCAGTACTTC. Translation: CATSNLPPQTRPGYEQYF.

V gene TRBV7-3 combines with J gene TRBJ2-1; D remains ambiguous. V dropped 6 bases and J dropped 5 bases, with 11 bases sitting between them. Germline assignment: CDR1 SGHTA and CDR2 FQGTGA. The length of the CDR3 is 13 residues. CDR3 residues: CASSYQRDNEQFF. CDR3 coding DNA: TGTGCCAGCAGTTACCAACGGGACAATGAGCAGTTCTTC.

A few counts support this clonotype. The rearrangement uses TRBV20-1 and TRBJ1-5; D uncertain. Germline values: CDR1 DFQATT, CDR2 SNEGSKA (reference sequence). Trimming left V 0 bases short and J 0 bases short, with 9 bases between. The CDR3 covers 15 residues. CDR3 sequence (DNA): TGCAGTGCTAGAGATCCGGGTATTAGCAATCAGCCCCAGCATTTT. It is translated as CSARDPGISNQPQHF.

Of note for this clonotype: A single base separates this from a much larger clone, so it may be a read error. DNA of the CDR3: TGTGCCAGCAGTGATTCTACAGGGGGTGGGGAGACCCAGTACTTC. Translated, it gives CASSDSTGGGETQYF. The genes are TRBV28 and TRBJ2-5; 8 bases fit TRBD1. Per the germline V gene, CDR1 is MDHEN and CDR2 is SYDVKM. The CDR3 is 15 residues long. V lost 5 bases, J lost 5 bases, and 10 bases stayed unmatched.

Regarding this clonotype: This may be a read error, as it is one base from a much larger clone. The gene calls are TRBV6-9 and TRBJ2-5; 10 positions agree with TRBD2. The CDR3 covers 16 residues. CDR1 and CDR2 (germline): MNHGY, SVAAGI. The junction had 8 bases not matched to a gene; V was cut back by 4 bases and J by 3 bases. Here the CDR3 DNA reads TGTGCCAGCAGTTGCGGGGGAGGACTAGCGGAAGAGACCCAGTACTTC. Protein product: CASSCGGGLAEETQYF.

DNA for the CDR3: TGTGCCAGCAGTAGTTTTTGGGACAGGGTGTCCTACGAGCAGTACTTC. Residues: CASSSFWDRVSYEQYF. The V call is TRBV27, the J call TRBJ2-7; 9 nucleotides line up with TRBD1. Per germline, CDR1 MNHEY and CDR2 SMNVEV (reference sequence). This CDR3 spans 16 amino acids. J gave up 1 base and V 5 bases, and 9 bases lay outside the gene matches.

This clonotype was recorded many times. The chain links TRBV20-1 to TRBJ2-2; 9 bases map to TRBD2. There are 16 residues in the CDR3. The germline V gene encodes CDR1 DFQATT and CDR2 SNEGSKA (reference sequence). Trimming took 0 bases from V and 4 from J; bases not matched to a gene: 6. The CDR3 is CSARDRRAGGTGELFF. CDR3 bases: TGCAGTGCTAGAGATCGGCGAGCGGGAGGCACCGGGGAGCTGTTTTTT.

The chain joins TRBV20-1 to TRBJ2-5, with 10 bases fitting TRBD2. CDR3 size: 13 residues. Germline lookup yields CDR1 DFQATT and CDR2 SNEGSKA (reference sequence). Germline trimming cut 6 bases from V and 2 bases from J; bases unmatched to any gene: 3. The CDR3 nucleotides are TGCAGTGCGACACTAGCGGGACAAGAGACCCAGTACTTC. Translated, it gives CSATLAGQETQYF.

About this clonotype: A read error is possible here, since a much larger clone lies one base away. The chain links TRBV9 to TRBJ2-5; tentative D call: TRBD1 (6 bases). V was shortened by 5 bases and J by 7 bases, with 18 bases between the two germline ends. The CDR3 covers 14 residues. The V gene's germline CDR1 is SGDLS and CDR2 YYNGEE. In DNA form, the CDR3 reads TGTGCCAGCAGTTCGGGGACAACGAGGGGGACCCAGTACTTC. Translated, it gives CASSSGTTRGTQYF.

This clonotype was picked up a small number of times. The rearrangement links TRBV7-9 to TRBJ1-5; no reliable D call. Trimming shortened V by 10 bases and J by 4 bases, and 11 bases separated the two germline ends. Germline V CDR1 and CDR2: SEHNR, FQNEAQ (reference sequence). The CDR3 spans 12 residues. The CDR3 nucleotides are TGTGCCATTTCATCTGGGAATCAGCCCCAGCATTTT. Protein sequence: CAISSGNQPQHF. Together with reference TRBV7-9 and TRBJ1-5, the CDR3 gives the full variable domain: DTGVSQNPRHKITKRGQNVTFRCDPISEHNRLYWYRQTLGQGPEFLTYFQNEAQLEKSRLLSDRFSAERPKGSFSTLEIQRTEQGDSAMYLCAISSGNQPQHFGDGTRLSIL.

CDR3 sequence: CASSSDTYTEAFF. The CDR3 bases are TGTGCCAGCAGCTCGGACACTTACACTGAAGCTTTCTTT. This sequence joins TRBV5-4 and TRBJ1-1, with D possibly being TRBD1 (5 bases). This CDR3 has 13 residues. The V end was cut by 3 bases, the J end by 3 bases, with 9 bases between. Germline V gives CDR1 SGHNT, CDR2 YYREEE (reference sequence).

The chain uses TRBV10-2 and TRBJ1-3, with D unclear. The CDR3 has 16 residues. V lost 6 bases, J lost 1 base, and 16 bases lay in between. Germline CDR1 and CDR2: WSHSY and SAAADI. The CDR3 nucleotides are TGCGCCAGCAGCGACATCGCGGGCGGTTCTGGAAACACCATATATTTT. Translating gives CASSDIAGGSGNTIYF.

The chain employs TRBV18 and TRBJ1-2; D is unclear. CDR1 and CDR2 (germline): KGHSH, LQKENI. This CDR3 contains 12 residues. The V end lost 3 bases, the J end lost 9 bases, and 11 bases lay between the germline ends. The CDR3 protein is CASSPTNERYTF. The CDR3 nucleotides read TGTGCCAGCTCACCGACCAATGAACGCTACACCTTC. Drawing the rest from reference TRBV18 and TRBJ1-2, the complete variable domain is NAGVMQNPRHLVRRRGQEARLRCSPMKGHSHVYWYRQLPEEGLKFMVYLQKENIIDESGMPKERFSAEFPKEGPSILRIQQVVRGDSAAYFCASSPTNERYTFGSGTRLTVV.

The CDR3 region has the DNA TGTGCCACCAGTGTGGCAGGACTGACCGGGGAGCTGTTTTTT. Its translation is CATSVAGLTGELFF. The chain joins TRBV24-1 to TRBJ2-2, with a possible D match to TRBD2 (5 bases). This CDR3 contains 14 residues. Per germline, CDR1 KGHDR and CDR2 SFDVKD. Trimming removed 5 bases at V and 5 bases at J, with 11 bases between.

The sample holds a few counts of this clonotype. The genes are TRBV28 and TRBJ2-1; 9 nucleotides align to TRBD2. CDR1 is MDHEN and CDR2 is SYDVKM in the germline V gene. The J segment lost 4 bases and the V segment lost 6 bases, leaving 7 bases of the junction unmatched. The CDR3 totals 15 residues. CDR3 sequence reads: CASSQTSGLYNEQFF. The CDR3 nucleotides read TGTGCCAGCAGCCAAACTAGCGGGTTATACAATGAGCAGTTCTTC. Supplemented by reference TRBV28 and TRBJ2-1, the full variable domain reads DVKVTQSSRYLVKRTGEKVFLECVQDMDHENMFWYRQDPGLGLRLIYFSYDVKMKEKGDIPEGYSVSREKKERFSLILESASTNQTSMYLCASSQTSGLYNEQFFGPGTRLTVL.

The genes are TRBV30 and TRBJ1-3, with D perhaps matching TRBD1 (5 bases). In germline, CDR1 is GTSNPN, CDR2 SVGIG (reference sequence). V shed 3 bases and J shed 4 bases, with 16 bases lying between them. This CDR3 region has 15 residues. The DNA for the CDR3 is TGTGCCTGGAGAGGTAGCGGGGCTTCCGGAAACACCATATATTTT. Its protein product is CAWRGSGASGNTIYF.

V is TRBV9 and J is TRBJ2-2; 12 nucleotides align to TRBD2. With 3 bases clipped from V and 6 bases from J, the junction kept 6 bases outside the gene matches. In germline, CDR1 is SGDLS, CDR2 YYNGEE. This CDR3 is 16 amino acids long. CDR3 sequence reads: CASSGTSGTSAGELFF. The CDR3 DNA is TGTGCCAGCAGCGGGACTAGCGGGACGTCCGCCGGGGAGCTGTTTTTT.

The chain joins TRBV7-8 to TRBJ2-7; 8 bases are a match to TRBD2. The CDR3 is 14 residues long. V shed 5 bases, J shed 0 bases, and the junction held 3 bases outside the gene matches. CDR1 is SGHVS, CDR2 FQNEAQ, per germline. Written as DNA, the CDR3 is TGTGCCAGCAGCCTGACTAGCGCCTCCTACGAGCAGTACTTC. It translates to CASSLTSASYEQYF.

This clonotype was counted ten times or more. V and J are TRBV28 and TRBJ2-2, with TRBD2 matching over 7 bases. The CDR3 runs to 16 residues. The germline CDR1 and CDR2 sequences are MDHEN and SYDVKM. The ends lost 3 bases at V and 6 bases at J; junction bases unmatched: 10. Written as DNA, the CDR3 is TGTGCCAGCAGTTTGCCTGGGGGAGGGCCTTCCGGGGAGCTGTTTTTT. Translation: CASSLPGGGPSGELFF.

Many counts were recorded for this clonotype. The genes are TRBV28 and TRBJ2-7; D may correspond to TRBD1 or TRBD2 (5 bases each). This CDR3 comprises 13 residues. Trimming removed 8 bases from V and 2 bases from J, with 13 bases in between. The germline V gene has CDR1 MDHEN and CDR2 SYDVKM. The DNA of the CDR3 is TGTGCCAGCCAGGGACGACAACCCTACGAGCAGTACTTC. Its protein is CASQGRQPYEQYF.

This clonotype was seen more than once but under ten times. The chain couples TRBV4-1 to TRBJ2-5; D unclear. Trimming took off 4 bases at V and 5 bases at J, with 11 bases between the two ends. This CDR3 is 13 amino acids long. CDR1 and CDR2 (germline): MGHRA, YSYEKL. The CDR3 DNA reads TGCGCCAGCAGCCTCGGACGGCTCGAGACCCAGTACTTC. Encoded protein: CASSLGRLETQYF.

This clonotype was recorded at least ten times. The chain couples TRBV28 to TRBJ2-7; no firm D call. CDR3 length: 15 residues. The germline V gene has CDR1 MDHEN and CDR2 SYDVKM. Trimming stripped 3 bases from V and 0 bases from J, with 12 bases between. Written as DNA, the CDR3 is TGTGCCAGCAGTTTTCATACCAAGAGCTCCTACGAGCAGTACTTC. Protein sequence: CASSFHTKSSYEQYF.

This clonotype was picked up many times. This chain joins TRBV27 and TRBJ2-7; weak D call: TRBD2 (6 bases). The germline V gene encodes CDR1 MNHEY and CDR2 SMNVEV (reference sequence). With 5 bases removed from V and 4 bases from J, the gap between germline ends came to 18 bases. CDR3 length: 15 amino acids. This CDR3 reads CASSVPGLGRYEQYF. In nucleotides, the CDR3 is TGTGCCAGCAGTGTACCGGGACTTGGGCGGTACGAGCAGTACTTC.

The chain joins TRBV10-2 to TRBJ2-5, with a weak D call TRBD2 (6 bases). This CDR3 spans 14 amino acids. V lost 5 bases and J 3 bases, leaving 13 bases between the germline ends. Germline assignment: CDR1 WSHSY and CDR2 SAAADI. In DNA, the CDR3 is TGCGCCAGCAGTCTGGGACTGCTTAAAGAGACCCAGTACTTC. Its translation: CASSLGLLKETQYF.